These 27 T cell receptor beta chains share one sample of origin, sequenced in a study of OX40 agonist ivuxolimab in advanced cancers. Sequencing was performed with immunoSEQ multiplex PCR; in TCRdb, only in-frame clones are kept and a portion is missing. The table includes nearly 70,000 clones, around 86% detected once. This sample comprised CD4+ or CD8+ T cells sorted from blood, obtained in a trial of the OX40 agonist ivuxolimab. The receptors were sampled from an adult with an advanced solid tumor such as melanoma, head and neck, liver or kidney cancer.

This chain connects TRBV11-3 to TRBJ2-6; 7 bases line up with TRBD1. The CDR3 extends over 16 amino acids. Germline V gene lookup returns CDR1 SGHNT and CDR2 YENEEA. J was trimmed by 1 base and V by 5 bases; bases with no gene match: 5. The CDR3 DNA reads TGTGCCAGCAGCCGGACAGGAGGTTCTGGGGCCAACGTCCTGACTTTC. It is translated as CASSRTGGSGANVLTF. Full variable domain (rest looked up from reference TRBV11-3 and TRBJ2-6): EAGVVQSPRYKIIEKKQPVAFWCNPISGHNTLYWYLQNLGQGPELLIRYENEEAVDDSQLPKDRFSAERLKGVDSTLKIQPAELGDSAVYLCASSRTGGSGANVLTFGAGSRLTVL.

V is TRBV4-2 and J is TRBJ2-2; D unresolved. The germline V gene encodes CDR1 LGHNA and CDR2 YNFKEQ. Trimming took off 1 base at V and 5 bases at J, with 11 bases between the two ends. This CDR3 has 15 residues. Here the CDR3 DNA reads TGTGCCAGCAGCCAAGCTATTGACTTAACCGGGGAGCTGTTTTTT. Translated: CASSQAIDLTGELFF.

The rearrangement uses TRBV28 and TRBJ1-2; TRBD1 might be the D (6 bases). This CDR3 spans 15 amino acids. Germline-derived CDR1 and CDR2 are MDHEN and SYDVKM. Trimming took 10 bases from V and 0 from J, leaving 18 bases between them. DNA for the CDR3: TGTGCCACTACGACGTCGGGGACAACTAACTATGGCTACACCTTC. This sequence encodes CATTTSGTTNYGYTF.

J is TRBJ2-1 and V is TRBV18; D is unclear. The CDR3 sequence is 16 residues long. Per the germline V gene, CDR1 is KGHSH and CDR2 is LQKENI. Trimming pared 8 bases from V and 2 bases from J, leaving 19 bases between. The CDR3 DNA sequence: TGTGCCAGCCCCCCCGATTGGGGTTCGGCCTACAATGAGCAGTTCTTC. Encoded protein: CASPPDWGSAYNEQFF.

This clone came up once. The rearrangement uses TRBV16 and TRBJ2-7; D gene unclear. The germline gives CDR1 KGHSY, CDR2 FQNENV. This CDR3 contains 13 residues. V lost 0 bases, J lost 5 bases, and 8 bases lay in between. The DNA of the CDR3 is TGTGCCAGCAGCCAATCAAGGACCAACGAGCAGTACTTC. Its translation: CASSQSRTNEQYF. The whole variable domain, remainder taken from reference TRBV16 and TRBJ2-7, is GEEVAQTPKHLVRGEGQKAKLYCAPIKGHSYVFWYQQVLKNEFKFLISFQNENVFDETGMPKERFSAKCLPNSPCSLEIQATKLEDSAVYFCASSQSRTNEQYFGPGTRLTVT.

The CDR3 loop is CASSSQRGTDTQYF. For the CDR3, the DNA is TGCGCCAGCAGCTCACAGCGGGGCACAGATACGCAGTATTTT. The V gene is TRBV5-1, the J gene TRBJ2-3, with D tentatively TRBD2 (6 bases). CDR1 SGHRS and CDR2 YFSETQ come from the germline V gene. The CDR3 loop spans 14 amino acids. V dropped 3 bases and J dropped 1 base, with 9 bases sitting between them.

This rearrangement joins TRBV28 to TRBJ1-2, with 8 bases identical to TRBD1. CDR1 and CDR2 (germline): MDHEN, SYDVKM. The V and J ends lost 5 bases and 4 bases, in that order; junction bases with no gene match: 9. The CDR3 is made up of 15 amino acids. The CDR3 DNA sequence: TGTGCCAGCAGTCAGGGGGCGTCCCAAGGCTATGGCTACACCTTC. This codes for CASSQGASQGYGYTF.

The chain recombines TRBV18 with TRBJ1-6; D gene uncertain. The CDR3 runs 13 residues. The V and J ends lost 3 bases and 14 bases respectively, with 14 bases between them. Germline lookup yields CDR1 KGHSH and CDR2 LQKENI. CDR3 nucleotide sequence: TGTGCCAGCTCACCGGGTGTCGCGGGGACCCTCCACTTT. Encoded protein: CASSPGVAGTLHF.

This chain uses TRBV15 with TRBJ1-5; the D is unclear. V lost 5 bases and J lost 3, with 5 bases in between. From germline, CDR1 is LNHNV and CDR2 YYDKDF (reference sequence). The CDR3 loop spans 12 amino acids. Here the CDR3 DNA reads TGTGCCACCAGCCCACTCAATCAGCCCCAGCATTTT. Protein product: CATSPLNQPQHF.

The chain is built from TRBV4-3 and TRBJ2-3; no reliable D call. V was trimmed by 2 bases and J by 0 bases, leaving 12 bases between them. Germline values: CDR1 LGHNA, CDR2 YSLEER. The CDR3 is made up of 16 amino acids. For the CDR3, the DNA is TGCGCCAGCAGCCAAAGCCTTGACGCTAGCACAGATACGCAGTATTTT. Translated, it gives CASSQSLDASTDTQYF.

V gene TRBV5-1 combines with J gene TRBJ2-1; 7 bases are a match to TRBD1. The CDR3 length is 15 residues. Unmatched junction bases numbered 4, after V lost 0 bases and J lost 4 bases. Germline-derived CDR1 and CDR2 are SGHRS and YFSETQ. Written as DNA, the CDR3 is TGCGCCAGCAGCTTGGACGGGACAGATTACAATGAGCAGTTCTTC. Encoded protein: CASSLDGTDYNEQFF.

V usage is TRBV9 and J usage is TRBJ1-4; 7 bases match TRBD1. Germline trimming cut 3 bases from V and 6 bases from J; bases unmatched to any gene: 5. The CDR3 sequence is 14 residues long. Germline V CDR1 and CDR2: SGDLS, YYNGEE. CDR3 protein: CASSAGTAYEKLFF. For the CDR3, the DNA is TGTGCCAGCAGCGCCGGGACAGCCTATGAAAAACTGTTTTTT. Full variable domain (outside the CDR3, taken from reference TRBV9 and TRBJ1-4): DSGVTQTPKHLITATGQRVTLRCSPRSGDLSVYWYQQSLDQGLQFLIQYYNGEERAKGNILERFSAQQFPDLHSELNLSSLELGDSALYFCASSAGTAYEKLFFGSGTQLSVL.

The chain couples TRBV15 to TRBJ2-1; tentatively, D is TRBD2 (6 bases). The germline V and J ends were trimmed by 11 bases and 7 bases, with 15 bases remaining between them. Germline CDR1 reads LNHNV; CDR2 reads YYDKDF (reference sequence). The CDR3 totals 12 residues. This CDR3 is CAATRGFNEQFF. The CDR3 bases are TGTGCCGCGACACGGGGGTTTAATGAGCAGTTCTTC.

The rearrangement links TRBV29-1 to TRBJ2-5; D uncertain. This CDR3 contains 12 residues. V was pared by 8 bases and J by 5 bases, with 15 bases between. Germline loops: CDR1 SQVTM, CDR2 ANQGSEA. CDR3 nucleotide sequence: TGCAGCCAAATCAGAGGATGGGAGACCCAGTACTTC. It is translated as CSQIRGWETQYF.

CDR3 region: CTSARPHPRDPYNEQFF. The CDR3 DNA reads TGCACCAGCGCCAGGCCCCATCCTAGGGATCCCTACAATGAGCAGTTCTTC. This chain uses TRBV1 with TRBJ2-1. TRBV1 is labeled a pseudogene. This CDR3 contains 17 residues.

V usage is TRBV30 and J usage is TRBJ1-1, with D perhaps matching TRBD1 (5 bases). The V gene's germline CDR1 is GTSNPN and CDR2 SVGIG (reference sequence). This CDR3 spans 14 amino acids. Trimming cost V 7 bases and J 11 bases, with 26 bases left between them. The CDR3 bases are TGTGCCTCTACCGGGGGGATTACAGGATTTGATGCTTTCTTT. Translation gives CASTGGITGFDAFF.

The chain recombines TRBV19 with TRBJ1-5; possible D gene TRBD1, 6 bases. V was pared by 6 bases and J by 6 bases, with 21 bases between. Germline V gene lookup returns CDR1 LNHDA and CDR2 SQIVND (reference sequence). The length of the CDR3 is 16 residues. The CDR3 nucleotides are TGTGCCAGTAGCGTGGGGAGGGGGAATCGGGGTCAGCCCCAGCATTTT. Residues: CASSVGRGNRGQPQHF.

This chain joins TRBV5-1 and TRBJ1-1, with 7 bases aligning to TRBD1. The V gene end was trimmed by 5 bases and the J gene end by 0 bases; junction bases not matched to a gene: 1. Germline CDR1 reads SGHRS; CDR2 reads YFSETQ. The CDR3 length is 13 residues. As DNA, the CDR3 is TGCGCCAGCAGGCAGGGGGTGAACACTGAAGCTTTCTTT. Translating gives CASRQGVNTEAFF.

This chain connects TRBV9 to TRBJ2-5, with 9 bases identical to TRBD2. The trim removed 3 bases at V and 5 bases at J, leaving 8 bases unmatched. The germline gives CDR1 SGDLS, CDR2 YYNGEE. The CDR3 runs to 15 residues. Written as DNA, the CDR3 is TGTGCCAGCAGCGCGGGACTAGCAAGGTTGGAGACCCAGTACTTC. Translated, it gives CASSAGLARLETQYF.

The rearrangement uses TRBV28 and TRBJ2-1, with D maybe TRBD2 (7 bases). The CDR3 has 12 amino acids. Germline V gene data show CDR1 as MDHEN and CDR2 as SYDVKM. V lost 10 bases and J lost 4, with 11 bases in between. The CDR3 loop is CAIGGGYNEQFF. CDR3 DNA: TGTGCCATAGGGGGAGGGTACAATGAGCAGTTCTTC.

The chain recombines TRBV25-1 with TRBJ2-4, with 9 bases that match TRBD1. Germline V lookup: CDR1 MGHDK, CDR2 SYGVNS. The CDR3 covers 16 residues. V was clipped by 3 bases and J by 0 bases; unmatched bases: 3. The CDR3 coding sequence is TGTGCCAGCAGTGACCCGGACAGGGGAGCCAAAAACATTCAGTACTTC. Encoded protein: CASSDPDRGAKNIQYF. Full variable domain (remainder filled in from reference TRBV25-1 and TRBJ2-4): EADIYQTPRYLVIGTGKKITLECSQTMGHDKMYWYQQDPGMELHLIHYSYGVNSTEKGDLSSESTVSRIRTEHFPLTLESARPSHTSQYLCASSDPDRGAKNIQYFGAGTRLSVL.

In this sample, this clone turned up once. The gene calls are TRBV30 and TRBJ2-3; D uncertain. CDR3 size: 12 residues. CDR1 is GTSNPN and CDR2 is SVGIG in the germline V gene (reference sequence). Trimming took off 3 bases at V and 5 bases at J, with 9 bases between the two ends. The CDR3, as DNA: TGTGCCTGGAGCCCACCGGGAGATACGCAGTATTTT. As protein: CAWSPPGDTQYF.

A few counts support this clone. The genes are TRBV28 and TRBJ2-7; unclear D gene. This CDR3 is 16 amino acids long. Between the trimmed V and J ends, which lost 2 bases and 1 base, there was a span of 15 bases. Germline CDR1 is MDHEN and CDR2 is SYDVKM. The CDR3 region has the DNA TGTGCCAGCAGTTTACACCTGGCGGCCCTTTCCTACGAGCAGTACTTC. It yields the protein CASSLHLAALSYEQYF.

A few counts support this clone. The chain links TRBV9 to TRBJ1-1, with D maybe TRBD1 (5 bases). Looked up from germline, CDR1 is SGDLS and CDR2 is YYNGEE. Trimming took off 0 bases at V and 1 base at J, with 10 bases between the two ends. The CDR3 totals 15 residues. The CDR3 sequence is CASSVDPQGNTEAFF. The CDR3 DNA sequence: TGTGCCAGCAGCGTAGACCCCCAGGGGAACACTGAAGCTTTCTTT.

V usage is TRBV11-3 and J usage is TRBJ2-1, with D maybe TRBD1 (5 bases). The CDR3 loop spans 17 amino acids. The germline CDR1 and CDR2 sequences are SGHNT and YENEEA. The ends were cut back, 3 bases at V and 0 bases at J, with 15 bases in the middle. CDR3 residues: CASSLTVHPSSYNEQFF. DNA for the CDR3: TGTGCCAGCAGCTTGACAGTGCACCCGAGCTCCTACAATGAGCAGTTCTTC.

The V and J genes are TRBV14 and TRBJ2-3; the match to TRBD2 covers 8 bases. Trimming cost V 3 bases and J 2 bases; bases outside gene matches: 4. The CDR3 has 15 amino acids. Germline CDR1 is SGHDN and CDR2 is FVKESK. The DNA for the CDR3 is TGTGCCAGCAGCCAGCGGGGGGCCTTCACAGATACGCAGTATTTT. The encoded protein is CASSQRGAFTDTQYF.

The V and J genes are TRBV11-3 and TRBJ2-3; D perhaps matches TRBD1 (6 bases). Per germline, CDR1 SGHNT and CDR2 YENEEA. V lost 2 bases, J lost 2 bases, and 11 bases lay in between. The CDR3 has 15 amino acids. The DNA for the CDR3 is TGTGCCAGCAGCTTATTAGGGGGTGTCACAGATACGCAGTATTTT. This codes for CASSLLGGVTDTQYF.